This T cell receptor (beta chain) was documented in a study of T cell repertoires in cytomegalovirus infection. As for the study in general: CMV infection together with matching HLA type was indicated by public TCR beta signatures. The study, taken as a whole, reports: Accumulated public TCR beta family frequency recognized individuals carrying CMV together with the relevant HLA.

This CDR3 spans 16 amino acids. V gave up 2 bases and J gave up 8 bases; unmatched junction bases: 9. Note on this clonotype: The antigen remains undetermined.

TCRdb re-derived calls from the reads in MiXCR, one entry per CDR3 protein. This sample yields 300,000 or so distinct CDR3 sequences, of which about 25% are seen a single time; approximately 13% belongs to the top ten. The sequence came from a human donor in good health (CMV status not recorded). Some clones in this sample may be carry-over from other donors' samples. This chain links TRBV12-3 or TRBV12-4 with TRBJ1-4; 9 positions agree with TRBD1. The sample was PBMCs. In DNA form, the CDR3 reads TGTGCCAGCAGTTTAAATCCGGGACAGGGAGAAGAAAAACTGTTTTTT. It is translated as CASSLNPGQGEEKLFF.